Shown below are 26 T cell receptor beta chains from a single sample sequenced in a study of identical twins (dated by TCRdb to between 2015 and 2016). Library preparation was by 5' RACE. TCRdb shows the sequencer as Illumina HiSeq 2000. TCRdb reworked the public reads: Q25 trimming with fastp, MiXCR clone assembly, productive beta chains retained. Records with the same CDR3 protein are collapsed into one entry carrying the most frequent genes and DNA. Within this sample are approximately 600,000 distinct CDR3 sequences, with about 7% of them counted one time only. Of the sample, around 1.6% falls within the top ten clones. The same data also went into a second study, on yellow fever vaccine responses in identical twins.

Specimen: PBMCs. The receptors derive from a woman under 30 in good health.

This clonotype was recorded a few times. V gene TRBV29-1 combines with J gene TRBJ2-1; TRBD2 matches 8 bases. The CDR3 is 15 residues long. Germline V gene data show CDR1 as SQVTM and CDR2 as ANQGSEA. Trimming removed 5 bases from V and 0 bases from J; junction bases left unmatched: 6. CDR3 bases: TGCAGCGTTTCCCCGGGACTAGTCTCCTACAATGAGCAGTTCTTC. Encoded protein: CSVSPGLVSYNEQFF.

This clonotype came up a few times. The V and J genes are TRBV20-1 and TRBJ2-3, with 7 bases fitting TRBD1. The CDR3 extends over 15 amino acids. In germline, CDR1 is DFQATT, CDR2 SNEGSKA (reference sequence). The V and J ends lost 0 bases and 0 bases, in that order; junction bases with no gene match: 3. In DNA form, the CDR3 reads TGCAGTGCTAGAGATTACAGGGGAAGCACAGATACGCAGTATTTT. This encodes CSARDYRGSTDTQYF.

In this sample, this clonotype turned up a few times. The J gene is TRBJ2-3, the V gene TRBV29-1; TRBD1 aligns across 8 bases. After removal of 5 bases from V and 2 bases from J, the junction contained 6 bases not matched to a gene. CDR3 size: 14 residues. Germline-derived CDR1 and CDR2 are SQVTM and ANQGSEA. CDR3 sequence reads: CSVSGTGNTDTQYF. DNA for the CDR3: TGCAGCGTTTCCGGGACAGGCAACACAGATACGCAGTATTTT.

The gene calls are TRBV27 and TRBJ1-5; TRBD1 aligns across 8 bases. J was trimmed by 7 bases and V by 3 bases; bases with no gene match: 5. The CDR3 loop spans 14 amino acids. CDR1 and CDR2 (germline): MNHEY, SMNVEV (reference sequence). CDR3 sequence reads: CASSLTGAVQPQHF. For the CDR3, the DNA is TGTGCCAGCAGTTTGACAGGGGCTGTACAGCCCCAGCATTTT.

This clonotype was recorded a few times. This rearrangement joins TRBV20-1 to TRBJ1-2; TRBD1 agrees at 7 bases. Germline V gene data show CDR1 as DFQATT and CDR2 as SNEGSKA (reference sequence). The CDR3 consists of 12 residues. J gave up 7 bases and V 5 bases, and 7 bases lay outside the gene matches. CDR3 in amino acids: CSAEGDSSGYTF. CDR3 coding DNA: TGCAGTGCTGAAGGGGACAGCTCTGGCTACACCTTC.

This clonotype showed up just a few times. The V call is TRBV29-1, the J call TRBJ2-3; D is perhaps TRBD1 (6 bases). Looked up from germline, CDR1 is SQVTM and CDR2 is ANQGSEA. Trimming removed 6 bases from V and 2 bases from J, with 18 bases in between. This CDR3 contains 15 residues. The CDR3 is CSVITGLSSTDTQYF. DNA for the CDR3: TGCAGCGTGATAACAGGGCTTTCATCCACAGATACGCAGTATTTT.

This clonotype was seen many times. This chain connects TRBV12-3 or TRBV12-4 to TRBJ2-2; no reliable D call. Trimming pared 2 bases from V and 6 bases from J, leaving 13 bases between. This CDR3 contains 15 residues. The chain's CDR3 is CASSLWGSGAGELFF. Here the CDR3 DNA reads TGTGCCAGCAGTTTATGGGGATCTGGGGCCGGGGAGCTGTTTTTT.

This clonotype was seen repeatedly, ten times or more. This sequence joins TRBV3-1 and TRBJ2-5, with D tentatively TRBD1 or TRBD2 (5 bases each). Germline V gives CDR1 LGHDT, CDR2 YNNKEL (reference sequence). Trimming cost V 3 bases and J 4 bases, with 9 bases left between them. The CDR3 length is 13 residues. The CDR3 sequence is CASSQGRLETQYF. CDR3 nucleotides: TGTGCCAGCAGCCAGGGACGGCTAGAGACCCAGTACTTC.

This clonotype was seen many times. The rearrangement joins TRBV20-1 to TRBJ1-5; D is undetermined. CDR1 is DFQATT and CDR2 is SNEGSKA in the germline V gene (reference sequence). Trimming removed 5 bases from V and 1 base from J, with 3 bases in between. The CDR3 length is 11 residues. The CDR3 DNA reads as TGCAGTGCTGGGAGCAATCAGCCCCAGCATTTT. Amino acid sequence: CSAGSNQPQHF.

The chain recombines TRBV24-1 with TRBJ1-4; 7 bases are a match to TRBD1. In germline, CDR1 is KGHDR, CDR2 SFDVKD. With V trimmed by 9 bases and J by 3 bases, 9 bases remained unmatched. The length of the CDR3 is 15 residues. CDR3 in DNA: TGTGCCACCTGCTCCGGGACAGAGGCTAATGAAAAACTGTTTTTT. Amino acids: CATCSGTEANEKLFF.

The sample holds a few counts of this clonotype. The J gene is TRBJ2-3, the V gene TRBV2; D remains unclear. The V and J ends lost 6 bases and 6 bases respectively, with 7 bases between them. From germline, CDR1 is SNHLY and CDR2 FYNNEI. The CDR3 runs to 11 residues. CDR3 in DNA: TGTGCCAGCAGAGGCGAGGATACGCAGTATTTT. This gives the protein CASRGEDTQYF.

This clonotype was seen repeatedly, ten times or more. The chain has TRBV12-3 or TRBV12-4 and TRBJ2-3; 9 bases map to TRBD2. The CDR3 runs 14 residues. V lost 3 bases and J lost 7; bases outside the gene matches: 5. The CDR3 here is CASSFLAGWNTQYF. The CDR3 nucleotides are TGTGCCAGCAGTTTTCTAGCGGGATGGAATACGCAGTATTTT.

The chain joins TRBV2 to TRBJ1-2, with TRBD1 identical over 10 bases. In germline, CDR1 is SNHLY, CDR2 FYNNEI. Trimming at V came to 5 bases and at J to 7 bases, leaving 7 bases not matched to a gene. This CDR3 comprises 14 residues. The CDR3, as DNA: TGTGCCAGCAGTTCGACAGGGGGCGTTTTTGGCTACACCTTC. Translated, it gives CASSSTGGVFGYTF.

The table lists this clonotype with many counts. The CDR3 nucleotides are TGTGCCAGCAGAGAGGGACAGGGGGCTTTTCTAGGCCGCTACGAGCAGTACTTC. It yields the protein CASREGQGAFLGRYEQYF. The chain couples TRBV5-5 to TRBJ2-7; TRBD1 aligns across 12 bases. Germline V gene sequence: CDR1 SGHKS, CDR2 YYEKEE (reference sequence). There are 18 residues in the CDR3. Trimming at V came to 5 bases and at J to 3 bases, leaving 15 bases not matched to a gene.

This clonotype was found many times. The J gene is TRBJ2-1, the V gene TRBV4-2; D unclear. The CDR3 consists of 15 residues. CDR1 LGHNA and CDR2 YNFKEQ come from the germline V gene. V was pared by 4 bases and J by 3 bases, with 13 bases between. The CDR3 region is CASSPRRTSYNEQFF. CDR3 coding DNA: TGTGCCAGCAGCCCAAGAAGGACGAGCTACAATGAGCAGTTCTTC.

This clonotype was seen only a few times. The chain employs TRBV7-2 and TRBJ2-5, with 9 bases that match TRBD2. Germline-derived CDR1 and CDR2 are SGHTA and FQGNSA. The CDR3 covers 15 residues. Germline trimming cut 3 bases from V and 2 bases from J; bases unmatched to any gene: 4. In nucleotides, the CDR3 is TGTGCCAGCAGCTTTAGCGGGGGTTTTCAAGAGACCCAGTACTTC. Protein sequence: CASSFSGGFQETQYF.

The gene calls are TRBV20-1 and TRBJ2-4; 8 nucleotides align to TRBD2. V was clipped by 0 bases and J by 0 bases; unmatched bases: 7. Germline CDR1 DFQATT, CDR2 SNEGSKA (reference sequence). This CDR3 has 17 amino acids. CDR3 protein: CSARDTPGGKAKNIQYF. CDR3 bases: TGCAGTGCTAGAGATACTCCGGGGGGGAAAGCCAAAAACATTCAGTACTTC.

This clonotype has more than one count but fewer than ten. The DNA for the CDR3 is TGTGCCAGCAGCCTCGGAGCGAACTACGAGCAGTACTTC. Translated: CASSLGANYEQYF. V is TRBV3-1 and J is TRBJ2-7; no firm D call. Trimming shortened V by 4 bases and J by 3 bases, and 10 bases separated the two germline ends. The CDR3 contains 13 residues. Germline CDR1 reads LGHDT; CDR2 reads YNNKEL (reference sequence).

This clonotype has a count of ten or more. V usage is TRBV3-1 and J usage is TRBJ2-7; 7 nucleotides line up with TRBD2. The CDR3 covers 18 residues. V lost 1 base and J lost 5; bases outside the gene matches: 17. Per the germline V gene, CDR1 is LGHDT and CDR2 is YNNKEL (reference sequence). CDR3 in DNA: TGTGCCAGCAGCCAAGTCCACCTTCGACGGGAGGCCCACCACGAGCAGTACTTC. As protein: CASSQVHLRREAHHEQYF.

In this sample, this clonotype turned up a few times. This chain connects TRBV12-3 or TRBV12-4 to TRBJ2-2, with 8 nucleotides matching TRBD2. V was pared by 2 bases and J by 6 bases, with 2 bases of the junction left unmatched. This CDR3 contains 14 residues. The CDR3 is CASSLRGGAGELFF. The CDR3 nucleotides read TGTGCCAGCAGTTTACGGGGGGGGGCCGGGGAGCTGTTTTTT.

This clonotype occurred many times. The chain links TRBV12-3 or TRBV12-4 to TRBJ1-1; D gene unclear. The CDR3 extends over 18 amino acids. V was shortened by 3 bases and J by 1 base, with 21 bases between the two germline ends. This CDR3 is CASSFGFFVAKGNTEAFF. CDR3 DNA: TGTGCCAGCAGTTTTGGTTTTTTTGTAGCCAAGGGGAACACTGAAGCTTTCTTT.

The rearrangement uses TRBV6-1 and TRBJ1-1; D ambiguous. Trimming stripped 2 bases from V and 4 bases from J, with 14 bases between. CDR3 length: 15 amino acids. The germline V gene encodes CDR1 MNHNS and CDR2 SASEGT. Here the CDR3 DNA reads TGTGCCAGCAGTGAAAAGTCCGCGGGCCGCACTGAAGCTTTCTTT. Protein: CASSEKSAGRTEAFF.

This clonotype has just a few counts. The genes are TRBV27 and TRBJ2-3; a weak D match, TRBD2 (6 bases). V gave up 5 bases and J gave up 2 bases, with 17 bases separating them. The V gene's germline CDR1 is MNHEY and CDR2 SMNVEV (reference sequence). This CDR3 has 16 amino acids. Here the CDR3 reads CASSPRDLEYTDTQYF. CDR3 bases: TGTGCCAGCAGTCCGCGGGACTTAGAATACACAGATACGCAGTATTTT.

There are many counts of this clonotype. V and J are TRBV5-6 and TRBJ1-1; D is unresolved. CDR3 size: 15 residues. The ends were cut back, 1 base at V and 2 bases at J, with 12 bases in the middle. Per germline, CDR1 SGHDT and CDR2 YYEEEE. The CDR3 loop reads CASSLWGVFNTEAFF. The CDR3 DNA follows: TGTGCCAGCAGCTTGTGGGGAGTTTTCAACACTGAAGCTTTCTTT.

This clonotype was counted between two and nine times. The gene calls are TRBV20-1 and TRBJ2-7; 7 nucleotides match TRBD2. The CDR3 is 15 amino acids. The V segment lost 2 bases and the J segment 0 bases; nucleotides outside the gene matches: 7. From germline, CDR1 is DFQATT and CDR2 SNEGSKA (reference sequence). CDR3 coding DNA: TGCAGTGCTAGAAGGTTCGGCGGGAGCTCCTACGAGCAGTACTTC. It specifies CSARRFGGSSYEQYF.

This clonotype was detected a few times. The chain employs TRBV6-1 and TRBJ1-2; perhaps TRBD1 as D (5 bases). This CDR3 has 16 amino acids. CDR1 is MNHNS and CDR2 is SASEGT in the germline V gene. V was pared by 10 bases and J by 3 bases, with 24 bases between. The CDR3 region is CATTPRRGPFYYGYTF. CDR3 nucleotide sequence: TGTGCCACCACCCCCCGGAGGGGCCCTTTTTACTATGGCTACACCTTC.